These 22 T cell receptor beta chains were all obtained from the same sample, sequenced in a study of tumor and adjacent non-tumor tissue in lung cancer. The library came from three nested PCR rounds adapted from ARM-PCR protocols. TCRdb re-called the multiplex PCR reads with MiXCR, one entry per CDR3 protein. The sample holds more than 60,000 distinct CDR3 sequences; roughly 73% are singletons and the top ten take 9.5% to 15%. This sample's RNA came from whole unsorted tissue. Material for sequencing was lung tumor tissue. The receptor set was obtained from a woman aged 45-65 years with non-small cell lung cancer.

Note on this clonotype: A much larger clone differs from this one at a single base, so this may be a read error. The chain couples TRBV6-2 or TRBV6-3 to TRBJ1-2; D might be TRBD1 (5 bases). CDR3 size: 14 residues. CDR1 and CDR2 (germline): MNHEY, SVGEGT. The CDR3 sequence: CASSPGTANYDYAF. Written as DNA, the CDR3 is TGTGCCAGCAGCCCCGGGACGGCAAACTATGACTACGCCTTC.

There are a few counts of this clonotype. This chain connects TRBV20-1 to TRBJ2-1; 9 positions agree with TRBD1. The CDR3 totals 14 residues. CDR1 is DFQATT and CDR2 is SNEGSKA in the germline V gene (reference sequence). V was pared by 6 bases and J by 12 bases, with 15 bases of the junction left unmatched. The CDR3 nucleotides read TGCAGTGCGTCGACAGGGGGAGGGCCAATTGTGCAGTTCTTC. Translation gives CSASTGGGPIVQFF.

V and J are TRBV6-2 or TRBV6-3 and TRBJ2-7; D not certain. Germline CDR1 MNHEY, CDR2 SVGEGT. CDR3 size: 14 residues. The V end lost 1 base, the J end lost 9 bases, and 16 bases lay between the germline ends. This CDR3 is CASSYYKAISVQYF. CDR3 nucleotide sequence: TGTGCCAGCAGTTACTACAAGGCGATCTCTGTGCAGTACTTC.

In the case of this clonotype: Compared with germline, one end of the junction differs, possibly owing to a read error. V and J are TRBV29-1 and TRBJ2-7; 8 bases map to TRBD2. The CDR3 covers 12 residues. CDR1 is SQVTM, CDR2 ANQGSEA, per germline. The CDR3 spells CSNGLASYEQYF. DNA of the CDR3: TGCAGCAATGGACTAGCATCCTACGAGCAGTATTTC.

About this clonotype itself: Sequence at one end of the junction differs from germline and may be a read error. The chain joins TRBV6-6 to TRBJ2-2; D may be TRBD1 or TRBD2 (5 bases each). Per the germline V gene, CDR1 is MNHNY and CDR2 is SVGAGI (reference sequence). CDR3 length: 16 amino acids. The CDR3 loop reads CASSDRSSPGAGEPFF. In nucleotides, the CDR3 is TGTGCCAGCAGTGATCGATCGAGCCCTGGGGCCGGGGAGCCGTTTTTT.

For this clonotype: The junction and the germline gene differ at one end; a read error may be behind it. V gene TRBV6-1 combines with J gene TRBJ2-1; D is ambiguous. Germline V gene lookup returns CDR1 MNHNS and CDR2 SASEGT. This CDR3 has 14 amino acids. CDR3: CATSEPASYNEQLF. DNA of the CDR3: TGTGCCACCAGTGAACCTGCTAGTTACAATGAGCAGCTCTTC.

Comment on this clonotype: Germline and junction disagree at one end, which may indicate a read error. The chain recombines TRBV29-1 with TRBJ2-3; TRBD2 aligns across 10 bases. The germline V gene has CDR1 SQVTM and CDR2 ANQGSEA. The CDR3 is 14 residues long. Written as DNA, the CDR3 is TGTAGCCTTTCTAGCGGGAGAGAGTCAGATACGCAATATTTT. Protein product: CSLSSGRESDTQYF.

About this clonotype itself: One junction end does not reproduce the germline sequence, and a read error may be involved. The chain links TRBV6-1 to TRBJ2-7, with D possibly being TRBD1 (5 bases). Germline V gene data show CDR1 as MNHNS and CDR2 as SASEGT. This CDR3 spans 13 amino acids. The CDR3 DNA reads TGTGCCAGCAGTAACGACAGACCTTACGAGCAATACTTC. Protein sequence: CASSNDRPYEQYF.

This clonotype was picked up a small number of times. Germline and junction disagree at one end, which may indicate a read error. The gene calls are TRBV7-8 and TRBJ1-4; tentatively, D is TRBD1 (5 bases). Germline V gives CDR1 SGHVS, CDR2 FQNEAQ. This CDR3 has 16 residues. The CDR3 here is CTSGLRGLTTNEKLFF. CDR3 nucleotide sequence: TGTACCAGCGGCTTGAGGGGTTTAACAACTAATGAAAAACTGTTTTTT.

The sample holds a few counts of this clonotype. Lacking the conserved final phenylalanine or tryptophan, this CDR3 likely reflects a read error. The gene calls are TRBV7-8 and TRBJ2-7; D call uncertain. There are 11 residues in the CDR3. The germline V gene encodes CDR1 SGHVS and CDR2 FQNEAQ. Trimming took 1 base from V and 5 from J, leaving 3 bases between them. In DNA, the CDR3 is TGTGCCAGCAGCTTAGTTAACGAGCAGTACTCC. Its translation: CASSLVNEQYS.

This clonotype has more than one count but fewer than ten. In DNA, the CDR3 is TGTGCCACCAATCAACTAGCGGGATATAATGAGCAGTTCTTC. It specifies CATNQLAGYNEQFF. The chain recombines TRBV6-6 with TRBJ2-1, with 10 bases aligning to TRBD2. V lost 10 bases to trimming and J lost 7 bases; unmatched junction nucleotides: 10. The CDR3 covers 14 residues. The V gene's germline CDR1 is MNHNY and CDR2 SVGAGI (reference sequence).

On this clonotype itself: No conserved phenylalanine or tryptophan ends this CDR3, so it is likely a read error. This CDR3 is CASSLQADTEAFL. CDR3 nucleotides: TGTGCCAGCAGCCTACAGGCTGACACTGAAGCTTTCTTA. The chain couples TRBV6-5 to TRBJ1-1; a possible D gene is TRBD1 (5 bases). The V end lost 6 bases, the J end lost 3 bases, and 11 bases lay between the germline ends. The germline V gene encodes CDR1 MNHEY and CDR2 SVGAGI. The CDR3 sequence is 13 residues long.

Notes on this clonotype: This CDR3 is missing its conserved last phenylalanine or tryptophan, likely due to a read error. The chain recombines TRBV29-1 with TRBJ2-3, with TRBD2 identical over 9 bases. The CDR3 consists of 13 residues. Germline values: CDR1 SQVTM, CDR2 ANQGSEA. This CDR3 is CRVEVAGGRTQYL. In DNA, the CDR3 is TGCAGAGTTGAGGTTGCGGGAGGGCGTACGCAGTATTTG.

Comment on this clonotype: One end of the junction does not line up with germline, which may come from a read error. The chain joins TRBV6-6 to TRBJ1-5, with D tentatively TRBD1 (5 bases). The CDR3 length is 13 residues. Germline V CDR1 and CDR2: MNHNY, SVGAGI (reference sequence). CDR3 loop: CASSYGGDQAQDF. DNA of the CDR3: TGTGCCAGCAGTTACGGGGGAGACCAGGCCCAGGATTTT.

Concerning this clonotype itself: The missing conserved phenylalanine or tryptophan at the end of this CDR3 makes a read error likely. The V and J genes are TRBV28 and TRBJ2-2, with 7 bases matching TRBD1. This CDR3 contains 15 residues. V shed 7 bases, J shed 9 bases, and the junction held 14 bases outside the gene matches. In germline, CDR1 is MDHEN, CDR2 SYDVKM. The chain's CDR3 is CASIPGGGVTWELFY. The CDR3 nucleotides read TGTGCCAGCATACCAGGGGGTGGCGTTACCTGGGAGCTGTTTTAT.

Concerning this clonotype itself: No DNA is shown, since the ends of the CDR3 on it are uncertain; the CDR3 is the one TCRdb lists. This chain joins TRBV29-1 and TRBJ2-7. Germline V CDR1 and CDR2: SQVTM, ANQGSEA. The CDR3 numbers 12 amino acids, ends counted. CDR3 amino acids: CSVADGTYKRYF.

This clonotype was seen only once. Lacking the conserved final phenylalanine or tryptophan, this CDR3 likely reflects a read error. The CDR3 nucleotides read TGTGCCAGCAGTTGGATGACGGATGGGGAGGCCCAGTACATC. Translated, it gives CASSWMTDGEAQYI. V usage is TRBV12-3 or TRBV12-4 and J usage is TRBJ2-5; D perhaps matches TRBD2 (6 bases). The CDR3 totals 14 residues. V lost 4 bases and J 9 bases, leaving 18 bases between the germline ends.

This clonotype was seen once. A much larger clone lies one base from this, so it may be a read error. The rearrangement uses TRBV5-1 and TRBJ1-1, with D unclear. The germline V and J ends were trimmed by 0 bases and 10 bases, with 10 bases remaining between them. Germline V gene sequence: CDR1 SGHRS, CDR2 YFSETQ. CDR3 length: 12 amino acids. The DNA of the CDR3 is TGCGCCAGCAGCTTGGAGGGCTCTGGAGCTTTCTTT. This translates into CASSLEGSGAFF.

J is TRBJ2-7 and V is TRBV30, with D unresolved. The V end lost 5 bases, the J end lost 0 bases, and 23 bases lay between the germline ends. CDR3 length: 17 amino acids. Per germline, CDR1 GTSNPN and CDR2 SVGIG (reference sequence). CDR3 protein: CAWGRFFRDSDSYEQYF. The CDR3, as DNA: TGTGCCTGGGGACGTTTTTTTAGGGATTCCGACTCCTACGAGCAGTACTTC.

The V gene is TRBV11-2, the J gene TRBJ2-7; 7 positions agree with TRBD1. The CDR3 length is 14 residues. In germline, CDR1 is SGHAT, CDR2 FQNNGV. The CDR3 here is CGIRLVRDSYEQYF. In nucleotides, the CDR3 is TGTGGCATCAGGTTAGTTAGGGACAGCTACGAGCAGTACTTC.

The rearrangement uses TRBV4-1 and TRBJ2-7; 10 positions agree with TRBD2. This CDR3 is 16 amino acids long. Per germline, CDR1 MGHRA and CDR2 YSYEKL. The CDR3 bases are TGCGCAAACAACCAAGATAGTAGCGGGAGGTCCTACGAGCAGTACTTC. Protein: CANNQDSSGRSYEQYF.

On this clonotype: Compared with germline, one end of the junction differs, possibly owing to a read error. The J gene is TRBJ2-1, the V gene TRBV4-1, with D possibly called TRBD1 or TRBD2 (6 bases each). The CDR3 length is 13 residues. Germline V gene sequence: CDR1 MGHRA, CDR2 YSYEKL. The CDR3 coding sequence is TGCGCCAACAGCCAGAAGGGGGACTCCGAGCTGTTCTTC. Protein sequence: CANSQKGDSELFF.